The TCR beta chain under discussion was sequenced for a study of regulatory T cells in long-lasting Graves disease. Study at large: The study counted Graves' disease as persistent given over 5 years of antithyroid drugs and positive TSH receptor antibodies.

Arm-PCR of CDR3 regions with iRepertoire HTBI primers generated TCR beta libraries. In the study's own analysis: Overall, samples carried over 60 TRBV and 14 TRBJ segments. TCRdb reprocessed the multiplex PCR reads with MiXCR, giving one entry per CDR3 protein. These V and J calls derive from TCRdb rather than the authors' analysis. This table holds over 350,000 distinct CDR3 sequences, less than 25% found once. This clonotype showed up many times. Time point: persistent/refractory GD, antithyroid drugs over 5 years with positive TRAb. The TCR library was prepared using RNA isolated from PBMCs. The patient group derived from an endocrinology department in Xi'an, China. The authors drew approximately 8.1 milliliters of peripheral blood into EDTA tubes. The sequence derives from a female donor with Graves disease. The source was peripheral blood mononuclear cells (PBMCs), collected when the disease was refractory, from a patient treated with antithyroid drugs.

The CDR3 protein is CASTPDSSRPGYTF. CDR3 DNA sequence: TGTGCCAGCACCCCAGACTCGAGCCGTCCTGGCTACACCTTC. V is TRBV12-3 or TRBV12-4 and J is TRBJ1-2; D is unclear. The V gene lost 7 bases and the J gene lost 7 bases, with 19 bases spanning the gap. The CDR3 is 14 residues long.